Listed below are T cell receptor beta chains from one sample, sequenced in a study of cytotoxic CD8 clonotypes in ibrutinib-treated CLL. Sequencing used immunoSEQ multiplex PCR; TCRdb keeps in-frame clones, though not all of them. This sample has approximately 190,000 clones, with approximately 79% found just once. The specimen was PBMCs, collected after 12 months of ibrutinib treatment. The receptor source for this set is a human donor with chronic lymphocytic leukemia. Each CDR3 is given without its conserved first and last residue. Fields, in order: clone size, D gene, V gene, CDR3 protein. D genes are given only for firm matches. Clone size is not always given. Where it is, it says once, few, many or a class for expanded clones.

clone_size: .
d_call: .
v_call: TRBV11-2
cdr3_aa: ASSPTGYHEQF

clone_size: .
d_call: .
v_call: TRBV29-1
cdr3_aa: SALSDSHRF

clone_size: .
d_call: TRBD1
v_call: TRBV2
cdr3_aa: ASSADRDQPQH

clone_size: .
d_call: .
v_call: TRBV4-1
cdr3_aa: ASSQGQGSGNIQY

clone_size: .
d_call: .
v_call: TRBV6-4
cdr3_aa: ASSPNGGNTGELF

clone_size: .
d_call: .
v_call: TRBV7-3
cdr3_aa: ASSLSGDSGYT

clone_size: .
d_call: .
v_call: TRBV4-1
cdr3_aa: ASSIKLGQTSTDTQY

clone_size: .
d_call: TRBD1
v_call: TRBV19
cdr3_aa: ASSRPAGTGTEQY

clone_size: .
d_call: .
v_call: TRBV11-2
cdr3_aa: ASSWGWSGTEAF

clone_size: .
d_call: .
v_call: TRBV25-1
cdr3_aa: ASSAGRFEQL

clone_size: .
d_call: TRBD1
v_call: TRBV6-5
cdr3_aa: ATINGGTGVQEQF

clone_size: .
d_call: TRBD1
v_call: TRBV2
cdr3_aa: ASNPRDRNQPQH

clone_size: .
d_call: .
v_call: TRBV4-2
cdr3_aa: ASSQDLAGLMGLYGYT

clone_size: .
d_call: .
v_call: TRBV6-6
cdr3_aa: ASSSDITYQPQH

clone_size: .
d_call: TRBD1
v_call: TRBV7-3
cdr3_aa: ASSLTGGRETQY

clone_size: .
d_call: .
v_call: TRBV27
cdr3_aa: ASSSLGKETQY

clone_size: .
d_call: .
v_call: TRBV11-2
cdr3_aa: ASSSTGTSRADTQY

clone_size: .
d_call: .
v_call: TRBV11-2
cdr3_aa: ASSLIRRTANYGYT

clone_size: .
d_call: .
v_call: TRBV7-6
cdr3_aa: ASSTEANKNTEAF

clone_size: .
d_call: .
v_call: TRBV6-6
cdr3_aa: ASSALGVAKNIQY

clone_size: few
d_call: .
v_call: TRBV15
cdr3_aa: ATSLGNTEAF

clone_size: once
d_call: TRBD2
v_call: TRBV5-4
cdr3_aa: ASSPFGGLGEYNEQF

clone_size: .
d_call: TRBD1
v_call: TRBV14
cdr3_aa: ASSLQQGLNYGYT

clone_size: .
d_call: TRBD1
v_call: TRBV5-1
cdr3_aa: ASSLGDRDHNEQF

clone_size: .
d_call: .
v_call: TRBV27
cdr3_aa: ASRPQGGQETQY

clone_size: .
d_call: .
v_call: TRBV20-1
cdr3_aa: SASGGYEQY

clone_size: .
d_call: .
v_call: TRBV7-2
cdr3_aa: ASSHEGAEAF